The sequence of this T cell receptor (beta chain) was determined in a study of shared clonotypes between healthy human individuals. This CDR3 has 15 amino acids. With 3 bases removed from V and 1 base from J, the gap between germline ends came to 12 bases. CDR1 and CDR2 (germline): SGHTA, FQGNSA. Produced via immunoSEQ multiplex PCR; TCRdb's table is partial and in-frame only. The table includes some 500,000 clones, around three quarters detected once. The TCR sequence derives from a woman aged 40-49 years in good health. Some clones in this sample may be carry-over from other donors' samples. Sequenced sample: PBMCs. The V gene is TRBV7-2, the J gene TRBJ1-1; D is unresolved. The CDR3 nucleotides read TGTGCCAGCAGCTTCTGGGGAGGGCGGAACACTGAAGCTTTCTTT. Its translation is CASSFWGGRNTEAFF. The whole variable domain, remainder taken from reference TRBV7-2 and TRBJ1-1, is GAGVSQSPSNKVTEKGKDVELRCDPISGHTALYWYRQSLGQGLEFLIYFQGNSAPDKSGLPSDRFSAERTGGSVSTLTIQRTQQEDSAVYLCASSFWGGRNTEAFFGQGTRLTVV.